This T cell receptor beta chain was sequenced during a study of post-analysis software for immune sequencing data. Overall study: The disease courses spanned relapsing-remitting, secondary progressive and progressive-relapsing forms of multiple sclerosis.

The CDR3 sequence is 14 residues long. V lost 7 bases to trimming and J lost 12 bases, with 25 bases between them. The study's findings and limits: Elevated frequency relative to controls characterized four or five TRBV segments in patients, TRBV5-6, TRBV5-1 and TRBV20-1 among them. Samples sharing a preparation batch grouped tightly together when assessed by F measure. Those with multiple sclerosis, the patient group, showed significantly lower normalized Chao1 diversity than controls.

Unique molecular identifiers were present in the TCR beta cDNA libraries. TCRdb reprocessed the PCR reads with MiXCR, giving one entry per CDR3 protein. Here the sample spans roughly 410,000 distinct CDR3 sequences, around 33% being singletons. Turning to this clonotype: The target antigen is unknown.

This sequence joins TRBV12-3 or TRBV12-4 and TRBJ2-7; D is undetermined. Material: blood. The receptor's source is a girl aged 10-17 years with multiple sclerosis. CDR3 bases: TGTGCCAGCAACAAGGGTACTTTCCGAGAGACCCGGTACTTC. Its protein product is CASNKGTFRETRYF.